The source of this T cell receptor (beta chain) is a study of cytomegalovirus exposure and HLA in healthy donors. As for the study in general: The same platform used for the approximately 670 first-cohort repertoires was also used for the 120 or so validation repertoires, as a later analysis reported.

Findings and caveats of the study: Cytomegalovirus association was assigned to about 150 TCR beta chains.

Produced via immunoSEQ multiplex PCR; TCRdb's table is partial and in-frame only. Of 90,000 to 130,000 clones detected, 88% appear once; the ten largest clones hold 1.4%. A remark on this clone: Its antigen is not known.

This clonotype was sampled from a woman younger than 45 in good health and CMV-seropositive. The sequenced sample was PBMCs.

CDR3 sequence reads: CASSAAGGGDEKLFF. CDR3 DNA sequence: TGTGCCAGCAGCGCAGCAGGGGGCGGGGATGAAAAACTGTTTTTT. This sequence joins TRBV5-6 and TRBJ1-4; TRBD1 aligns across 8 bases. The germline CDR1 and CDR2 sequences are SGHDT and YYEEEE. The CDR3 totals 15 residues. V shed 4 bases, J shed 6 bases, and the junction held 8 bases outside the gene matches.